Here is one T cell receptor beta chain with its context. A split of CD4+ cells into CD45RA+ naive and CD45RA-negative memory subsets was performed. The data stem from a study of shared clonotypes between healthy human individuals. Study information: Used for every donor were three CD4 naive, three CD4 memory, two CD8 naive and one CD8 memory plate.

Germline V gene lookup returns CDR1 SGHTA and CDR2 FQGNSA. V shed 3 bases and J 4 bases; nucleotides not matched to a gene: 5. The CDR3 extends over 15 amino acids. Using immunoSEQ multiplex PCR, the repertoire was profiled, and TCRdb retains in-frame clones only, with some absent. The sample carries about 2.4 million clones, about 92% recorded once. The TCR originated in a man aged 18 to 29 in good health. J is TRBJ2-2 and V is TRBV7-2; 7 nucleotides line up with TRBD2. The source material was naive CD4+ T cells sorted from blood. The subset was: CD45RA+ positively selected. The CDR3 bases are TGTGCCAGCAGCTTCCGGGGGGAGGGCACCGGGGAGCTGTTTTTT. It yields the protein CASSFRGEGTGELFF.